The clone carrying this T cell receptor (beta chain) has a count of ten or more. This entry comes from a study of identical twins. TCRdb fed the 5' RACE reads into MiXCR, producing one record per CDR3 protein. The sample shows about 520,000 distinct CDR3 sequences, around 20% of them seen only once. These data were likewise used in another study, on T cells expressing NK-cell markers.

This clonotype originated in a woman under 30 in good health. Sequenced input: CD4+ T cells sorted from blood.

CDR3 coding DNA: TGCAGTGCTAGCCCTTCCTACGAGCAGTACTTC. Amino acids: CSASPSYEQYF. The gene calls are TRBV20-1 and TRBJ2-7; D is undetermined. The CDR3 runs to 11 residues. Germline V gives CDR1 DFQATT, CDR2 SNEGSKA (reference sequence). The germline V and J ends were trimmed by 3 bases and 1 base, with 4 bases remaining between them.